A selection of T cell receptor beta chains follows, all from one sample in a study of blood T cell repertoires in COVID-19. Data came from immunoSEQ multiplex PCR; TCRdb stores just in-frame clones and leaves some out. The sample has under 80,000 clones; about 80% are singletons. Sample: peripheral blood. These receptors were taken from a man of 80 years or more with acute or convalescent COVID-19. CDR3s include the opening cysteine and the closing phenylalanine or tryptophan. A D gene is named only where the DNA matches it firmly.

>NA|TRBJ1-1|TRBV11-2
CASSLSTDTEAFF
>NA|TRBJ2-3|TRBV28
CASTTAGAGDTQYF
>NA|TRBJ1-1|TRBV19
CASSAAGVGTEAFF
>NA|TRBJ2-5|TRBV28
CASSLQATQYF
>TRBD2|TRBJ2-7|TRBV9
CASSVGASGRANF
>TRBD1|TRBJ2-7|TRBV6-2/TRBV6-3
CASSYPQGGPASVEQYF
>NA|TRBJ2-5|TRBV7-2
CASSPGASETQYF
>TRBD2|TRBJ2-2|TRBV30
CAWRLAGRTNTGELFF
>TRBD2|TRBJ2-1|TRBV5-1
CASSLAPSGGYGEQFF
>TRBD2|TRBJ2-6|TRBV28
CASSPSGGASGANVLTF
>NA|TRBJ1-2|TRBV9
CASTYSGFGYTF